The rows below give T cell receptor beta chains drawn from one sample of a study of Tregs in tolerant kidney transplant recipients. Some clones are missing from TCRdb's copy, which holds only in-frame ones; the method was immunoSEQ multiplex PCR. The sample carries fewer than 20,000 clones, approximately 61% recorded once. Antigens for these TCRs are unknown. Sequencing was done on a sample of Tregs from blood cultured with allogeneic cells. The receptors shown here come from a human donor in good health. Each CDR3 is given without its conserved first and last residue. Rows give clone size only sometimes, using once, few, many, or a class for an expanded clone.

abundance	v_gene	j_gene	CDR3aa
-	TRBV5-1	TRBJ1-2	ASSLTTGGERGYT
few	TRBV5-1	TRBJ1-1	ASSEGPTGNTEAF
few	TRBV5-1	TRBJ2-3	ASSPDGAPDTQY
-	TRBV2	TRBJ2-1	ASSALSYNEQF
-	TRBV5-4	TRBJ2-2	ASSPASGRSNTGELF
-	TRBV4-1	TRBJ2-3	ASSQNPAADTQY
few	TRBV10-3	TRBJ2-6	AISESPSASGANVLT
few	TRBV7-2	TRBJ2-7	ASSLDRERIYEQY
once	TRBV5-5	TRBJ2-3	ASSSEGRTDTQY
few	TRBV11-2	TRBJ2-7	ASSPQRAYEQY
large	TRBV6-5	TRBJ1-5	ASSYRSGGNQPQH
few	TRBV30	TRBJ2-7	AWTPSRRPTYEQY
-	TRBV6-5	TRBJ1-1	ASSYASAGGSVAF
-	TRBV5-1	TRBJ2-7	ASSLGGGRYEQY
-	TRBV30	TRBJ2-3	AWSGSPDTQY
few	TRBV6-1	TRBJ1-1	ASSPSWAEAF
-	TRBV13	TRBJ2-7	ASSRGGASYEQY
-	TRBV6-1	TRBJ2-3	ASSQRLHTQY
medium-sized	TRBV7-2	TRBJ2-7	ASSLRRVPTYEQY
few	TRBV13	TRBJ2-3	ASSSPAGPDTQY
-	TRBV4-2	TRBJ2-7	ASSQGLAGGRWEQY
-	TRBV10-3	TRBJ2-5	AIRGGDETQY
-	TRBV15	TRBJ2-7	ATSRDEGYEQY
-	TRBV9	TRBJ1-3	ASSVMGLSGNTIY
medium-sized	TRBV6-5	TRBJ1-1	ASNRGGWTEAF
-	TRBV11-2	TRBJ2-1	ASSSDPDGLNEQF
-	TRBV6-1	TRBJ1-6	ASSTRQGYNSPLH
-	TRBV4-1	TRBJ1-5	ASSQGPPTGLGHSNQPQH
few	TRBV4-2	TRBJ1-1	ASSHPRTRNTEAF
-	TRBV2	TRBJ2-7	ASREGQYEQY
-	TRBV28	TRBJ1-2	ASSLGWGYGYT
few	TRBV29-1	TRBJ2-5	SVGAGVETQY
-	TRBV2	TRBJ2-7	ASINGLAADIHYEQY
-	TRBV29-1	TRBJ2-3	SVFSGTFTDTQY
-	TRBV13	TRBJ2-5	ARLVKYQETQY
-	TRBV6-5	TRBJ1-4	ATARRSREKLF
-	TRBV5-1	TRBJ2-7	ASSSGTEYVGY
-	TRBV7-2	TRBJ2-7	ASSLALGRRYEQY
-	TRBV12-2	TRBJ2-5	ASRQGTSGGRWSQETQY
-	TRBV11-2	TRBJ1-6	ASSLQGSFSPLH
medium-sized	TRBV5-5	TRBJ2-7	ASSLQGRVDEQY
-	TRBV5-4	TRBJ2-1	ASSWDRTLYNEQF
-	TRBV25-1	TRBJ2-7	ASSEYLLAGSYEQY
-	TRBV2	TRBJ2-1	ASSESWPYEQF
-	TRBV4-1	TRBJ1-1	ASSWSSKGHQGEAF
-	TRBV5-1	TRBJ2-7	ASSLAIQNEQY
-	TRBV15	TRBJ2-4	ATSRDQLLAKNIQY
-	TRBV10-3	TRBJ1-2	AISENSLNYGYT
-	TRBV5-8	TRBJ1-2	ASLNLAGQGTYGYT
medium-sized	TRBV5-4	TRBJ1-5	ASSLGGTGAMGNQPQH
-	TRBV25-1	TRBJ2-1	ASSDPGQKNNEQF
few	TRBV6-5	TRBJ1-2	ASSRGWSGYT
few	TRBV29-1	TRBJ2-2	SFGLVGELF
-	TRBV6-5	TRBJ1-4	ASSYVRRSEKLF
-	TRBV4-3	TRBJ1-1	ASSRGANTEAF